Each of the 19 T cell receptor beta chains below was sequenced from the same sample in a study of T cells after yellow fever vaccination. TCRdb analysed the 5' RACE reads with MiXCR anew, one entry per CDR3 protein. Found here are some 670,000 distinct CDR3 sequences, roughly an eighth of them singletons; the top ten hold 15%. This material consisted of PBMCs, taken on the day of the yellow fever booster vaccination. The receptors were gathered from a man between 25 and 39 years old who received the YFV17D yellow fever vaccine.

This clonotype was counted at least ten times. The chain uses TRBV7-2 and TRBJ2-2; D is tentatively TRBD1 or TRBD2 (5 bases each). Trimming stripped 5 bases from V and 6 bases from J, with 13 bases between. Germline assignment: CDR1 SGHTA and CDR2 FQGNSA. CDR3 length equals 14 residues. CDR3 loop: CASSGTPKAGELFF. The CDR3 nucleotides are TGTGCCAGCAGCGGGACCCCGAAGGCCGGGGAGCTGTTTTTT.

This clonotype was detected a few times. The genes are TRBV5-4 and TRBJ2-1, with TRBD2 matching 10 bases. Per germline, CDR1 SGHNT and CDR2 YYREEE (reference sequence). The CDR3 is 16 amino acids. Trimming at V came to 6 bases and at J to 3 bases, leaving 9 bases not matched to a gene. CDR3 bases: TGTGCCAGCAACCCCGACGGACTAGCGGTCTACAATGAGCAGTTCTTC. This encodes CASNPDGLAVYNEQFF. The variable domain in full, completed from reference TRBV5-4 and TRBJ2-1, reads ETGVTQSPTHLIKTRGQQVTLRCSSQSGHNTVSWYQQALGQGPQFIFQYYREEENGRGNFPPRFSGLQFPNYSSELNVNALELDDSALYLCASNPDGLAVYNEQFFGPGTRLTVL.

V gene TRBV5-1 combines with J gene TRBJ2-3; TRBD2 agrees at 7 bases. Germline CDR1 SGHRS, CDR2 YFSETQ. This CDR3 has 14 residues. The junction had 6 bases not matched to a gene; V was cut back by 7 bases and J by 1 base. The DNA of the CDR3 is TGCGCCAGCCGGGGAGGGCCCCGCACAGATACGCAGTATTTT. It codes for CASRGGPRTDTQYF.

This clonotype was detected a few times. The DNA of the CDR3 is TGCAGCGTGCGGACAGGGGGCGGGCCCATGGACACTGAAGCTTTCTTT. Residues: CSVRTGGGPMDTEAFF. The chain uses TRBV29-1 and TRBJ1-1; 11 bases map to TRBD1. CDR3 length equals 16 residues. From germline, CDR1 is SQVTM and CDR2 ANQGSEA. J gave up 3 bases and V 6 bases, and 12 bases lay outside the gene matches.

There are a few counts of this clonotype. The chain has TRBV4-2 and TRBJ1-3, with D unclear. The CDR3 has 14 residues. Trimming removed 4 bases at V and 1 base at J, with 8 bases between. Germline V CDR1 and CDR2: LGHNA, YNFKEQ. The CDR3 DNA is TGTGCCAGCAGCCCAGCGACATCTGGAAACACCATATATTTT. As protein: CASSPATSGNTIYF.

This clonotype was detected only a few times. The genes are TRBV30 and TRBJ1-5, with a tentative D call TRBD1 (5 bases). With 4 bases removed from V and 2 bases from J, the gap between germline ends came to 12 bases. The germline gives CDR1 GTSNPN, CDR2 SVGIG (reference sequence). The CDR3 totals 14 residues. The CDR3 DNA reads TGTGCCTGGAATGTTCGGGGGGGCAATCAGCCCCAGCATTTT. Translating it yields CAWNVRGGNQPQHF.

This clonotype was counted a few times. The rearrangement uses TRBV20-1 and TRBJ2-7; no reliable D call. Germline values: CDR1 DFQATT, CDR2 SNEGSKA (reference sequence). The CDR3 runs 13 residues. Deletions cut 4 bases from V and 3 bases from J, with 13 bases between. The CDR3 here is CSATLRMGYEQYF. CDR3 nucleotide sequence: TGCAGTGCTACGCTCCGGATGGGCTACGAGCAGTACTTC.

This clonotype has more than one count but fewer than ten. CDR3 nucleotide sequence: TGCAGTGCTAGAGAGGGAGGCCCAGACAATGAGCAGTTCTTC. Translation gives CSAREGGPDNEQFF. The rearrangement joins TRBV20-1 to TRBJ2-1; D perhaps matches TRBD2 (6 bases). V gave up 0 bases and J gave up 5 bases, with 11 bases separating them. The CDR3 length is 14 residues. Germline V gene data show CDR1 as DFQATT and CDR2 as SNEGSKA (reference sequence).

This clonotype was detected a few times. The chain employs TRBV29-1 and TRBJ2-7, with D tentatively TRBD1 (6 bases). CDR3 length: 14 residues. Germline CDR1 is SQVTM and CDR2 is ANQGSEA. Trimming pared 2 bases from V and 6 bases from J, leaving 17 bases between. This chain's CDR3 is CSVETRDTPFEQYF. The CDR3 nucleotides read TGCAGCGTTGAAACCCGGGACACCCCTTTCGAGCAGTACTTC.

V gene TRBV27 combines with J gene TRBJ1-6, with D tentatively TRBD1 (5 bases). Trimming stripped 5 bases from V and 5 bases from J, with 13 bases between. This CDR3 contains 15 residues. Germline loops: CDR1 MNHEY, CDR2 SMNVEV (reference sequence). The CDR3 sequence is CASSPRGGNNSPLHF. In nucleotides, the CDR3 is TGTGCCAGCAGTCCCCGCGGGGGTAATAATTCACCCCTCCACTTT.

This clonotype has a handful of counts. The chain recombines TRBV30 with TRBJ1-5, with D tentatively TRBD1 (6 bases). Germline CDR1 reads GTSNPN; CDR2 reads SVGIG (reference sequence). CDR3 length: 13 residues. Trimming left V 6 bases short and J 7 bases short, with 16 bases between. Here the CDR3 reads CACSLRDNQPQHF. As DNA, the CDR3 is TGTGCCTGCTCCCTCCGGGACAACCAGCCCCAGCATTTT.

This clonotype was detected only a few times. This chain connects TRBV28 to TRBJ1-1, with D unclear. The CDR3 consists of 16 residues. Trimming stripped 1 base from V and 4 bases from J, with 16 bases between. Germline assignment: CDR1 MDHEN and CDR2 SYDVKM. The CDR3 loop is CASSLFIGPRGTEAFF. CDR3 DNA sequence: TGTGCCAGCAGTTTATTTATCGGACCACGGGGCACTGAAGCTTTCTTT.

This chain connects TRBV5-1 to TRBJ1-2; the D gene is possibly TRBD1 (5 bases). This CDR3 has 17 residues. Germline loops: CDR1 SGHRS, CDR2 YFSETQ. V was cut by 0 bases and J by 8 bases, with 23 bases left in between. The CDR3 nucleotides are TGCGCCAGCAGCTTGGGGCGGCCCACCGGGACCCTCATCGGCTACACCTTC. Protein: CASSLGRPTGTLIGYTF.

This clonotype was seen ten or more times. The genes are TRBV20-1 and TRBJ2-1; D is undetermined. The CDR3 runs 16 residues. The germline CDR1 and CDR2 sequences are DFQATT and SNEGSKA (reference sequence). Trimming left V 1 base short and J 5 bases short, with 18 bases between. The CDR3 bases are TGCAGTGCTAGAGGATCTCGCGTGGGAACGAACAATGAGCAGTTCTTC. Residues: CSARGSRVGTNNEQFF.

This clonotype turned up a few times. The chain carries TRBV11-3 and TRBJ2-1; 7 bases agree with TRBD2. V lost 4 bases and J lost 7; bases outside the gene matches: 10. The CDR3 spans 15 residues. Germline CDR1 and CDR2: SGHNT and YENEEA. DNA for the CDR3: TGTGCCAGCAGCTACAACGGGACTATTCGTAATGAGCAGTTCTTC. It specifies CASSYNGTIRNEQFF.

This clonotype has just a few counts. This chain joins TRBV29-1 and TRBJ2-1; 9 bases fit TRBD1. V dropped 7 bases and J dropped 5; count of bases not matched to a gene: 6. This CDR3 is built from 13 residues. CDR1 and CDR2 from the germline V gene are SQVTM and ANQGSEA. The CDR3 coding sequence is TGCAGCGCCGGGACAGGGCCGAACAATGAGCAGTTCTTC. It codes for CSAGTGPNNEQFF.

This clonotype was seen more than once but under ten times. The CDR3 reads CSAVLQNYEQYF. CDR3 DNA sequence: TGCAGTGCTGTATTACAGAACTACGAGCAGTACTTC. The rearrangement uses TRBV20-1 and TRBJ2-7; D not certain. With 5 bases removed from V and 3 bases from J, the gap between germline ends came to 11 bases. The CDR3 runs to 12 residues. The germline gives CDR1 DFQATT, CDR2 SNEGSKA (reference sequence).

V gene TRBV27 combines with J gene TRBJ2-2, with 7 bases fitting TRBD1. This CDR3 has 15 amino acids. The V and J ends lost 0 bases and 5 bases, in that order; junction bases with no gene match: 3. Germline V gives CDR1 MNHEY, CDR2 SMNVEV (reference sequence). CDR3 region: CASSLSGTATGELFF. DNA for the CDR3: TGTGCCAGCAGTTTATCGGGGACAGCGACCGGGGAGCTGTTTTTT.

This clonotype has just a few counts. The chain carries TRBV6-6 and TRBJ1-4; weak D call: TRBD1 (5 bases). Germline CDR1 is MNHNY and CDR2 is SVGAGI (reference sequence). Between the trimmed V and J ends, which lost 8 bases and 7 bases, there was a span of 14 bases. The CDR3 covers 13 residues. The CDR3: CASFGTRGEKLFF. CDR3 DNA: TGTGCCAGCTTCGGTACTAGGGGTGAAAAACTGTTTTTT.